The present entry profiles one T cell receptor (beta chain) with its context. Germline CDR1 and CDR2: LGHDT and YNNKEL (reference sequence). This CDR3 is 15 amino acids long. V was pared by 3 bases and J by 4 bases, with 6 bases of the junction left unmatched. The data derive from a study of control samples from healthy donors and cancer patients. Clones were read by immunoSEQ multiplex PCR, and TCRdb kept only the in-frame ones, dropping some. The sample includes around 140,000 clones, around 92% of them seen just once. This chain uses TRBV3-1 (or the pseudogene TRBV3-2) with TRBJ2-7; 10 bases fit TRBD1. Sequenced input: PBMCs. The sequence derives from a man aged 45-65 years with head and neck cancer. DNA of the CDR3: TGTGCCAGCAGCCACACCGGGACAGGGGAGTACGAGCAGTACTTC. As protein: CASSHTGTGEYEQYF.